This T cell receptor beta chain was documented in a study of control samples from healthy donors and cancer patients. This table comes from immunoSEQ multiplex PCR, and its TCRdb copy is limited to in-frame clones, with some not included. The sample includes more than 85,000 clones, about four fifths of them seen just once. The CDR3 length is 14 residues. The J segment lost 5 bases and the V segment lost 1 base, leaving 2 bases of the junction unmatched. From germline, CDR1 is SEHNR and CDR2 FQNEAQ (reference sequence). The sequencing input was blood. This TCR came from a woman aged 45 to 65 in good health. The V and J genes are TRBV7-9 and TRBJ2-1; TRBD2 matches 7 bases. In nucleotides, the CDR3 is TGTGCCAGCAGCTTAGTTGGGGGGGACAATGAGCAGTTCTTC. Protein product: CASSLVGGDNEQFF.